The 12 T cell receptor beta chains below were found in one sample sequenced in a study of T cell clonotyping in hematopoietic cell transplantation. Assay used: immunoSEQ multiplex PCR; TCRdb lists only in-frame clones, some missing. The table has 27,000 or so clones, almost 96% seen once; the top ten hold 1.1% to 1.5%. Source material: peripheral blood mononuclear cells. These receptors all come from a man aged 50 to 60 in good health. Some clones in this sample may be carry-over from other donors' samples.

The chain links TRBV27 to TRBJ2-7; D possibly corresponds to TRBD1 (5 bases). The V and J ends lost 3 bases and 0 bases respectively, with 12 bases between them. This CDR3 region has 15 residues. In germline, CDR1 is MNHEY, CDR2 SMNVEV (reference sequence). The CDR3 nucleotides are TGTGCCAGCAGTTTCGCCCGACAGAGCTCCTACGAGCAGTACTTC. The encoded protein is CASSFARQSSYEQYF.

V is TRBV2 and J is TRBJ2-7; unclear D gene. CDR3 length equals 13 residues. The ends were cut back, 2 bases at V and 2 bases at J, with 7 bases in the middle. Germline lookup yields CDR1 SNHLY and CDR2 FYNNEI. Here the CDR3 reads CASSESLTYEQYF. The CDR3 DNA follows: TGTGCCAGCAGTGAATCTCTTACCTACGAGCAGTACTTC.

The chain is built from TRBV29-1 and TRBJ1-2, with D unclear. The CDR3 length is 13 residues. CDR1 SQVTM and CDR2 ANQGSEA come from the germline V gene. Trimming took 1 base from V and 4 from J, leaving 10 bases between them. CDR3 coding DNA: TGCAGCGTTGAAGCAGGCGGCGGCTATGGCTACACCTTC. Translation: CSVEAGGGYGYTF. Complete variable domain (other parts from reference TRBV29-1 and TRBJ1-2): SAVISQKPSRDICQRGTSLTIQCQVDSQVTMMFWYRQQPGQSLTLIATANQGSEATYESGFVIDKFPISRPNLTFSTLTVSNMSPEDSSIYLCSVEAGGGYGYTFGSGTRLTVV.

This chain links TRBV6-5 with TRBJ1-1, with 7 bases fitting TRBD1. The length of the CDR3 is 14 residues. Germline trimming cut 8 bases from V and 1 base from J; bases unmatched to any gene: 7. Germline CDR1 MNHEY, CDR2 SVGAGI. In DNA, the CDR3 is TGTGCCAGCGCAAGGGACAGTTCGAACACTGAAGCTTTCTTT. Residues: CASARDSSNTEAFF.

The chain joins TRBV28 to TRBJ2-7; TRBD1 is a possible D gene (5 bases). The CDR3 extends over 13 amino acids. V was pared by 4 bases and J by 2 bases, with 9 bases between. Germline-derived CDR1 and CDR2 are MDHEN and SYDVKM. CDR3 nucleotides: TGTGCCAGCAGTTCCCCAGGGCCCTACGAGCAGTACTTC. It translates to CASSSPGPYEQYF.

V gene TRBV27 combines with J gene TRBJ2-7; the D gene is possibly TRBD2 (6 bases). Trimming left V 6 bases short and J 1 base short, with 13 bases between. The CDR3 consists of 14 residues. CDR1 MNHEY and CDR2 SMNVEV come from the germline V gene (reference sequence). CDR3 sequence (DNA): TGTGCCAGCAGGGGGGGACGGCGTTCCTACGAGCAGTACTTC. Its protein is CASRGGRRSYEQYF.

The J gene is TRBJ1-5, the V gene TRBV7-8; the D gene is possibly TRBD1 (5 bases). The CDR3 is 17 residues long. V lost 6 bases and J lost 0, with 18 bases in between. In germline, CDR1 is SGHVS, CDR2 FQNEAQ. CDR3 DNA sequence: TGTGCCAGCAGGTCCGCAGGGTCCATGAATAGCAATCAGCCCCAGCATTTT. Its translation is CASRSAGSMNSNQPQHF. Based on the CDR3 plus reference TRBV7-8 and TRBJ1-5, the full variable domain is GAGVSQSPRYKVAKRGQDVALRCDPISGHVSLFWYQQALGQGPEFLTYFQNEAQLDKSGLPSDRFFAERPEGSVSTLKIQRTQQEDSAVYLCASRSAGSMNSNQPQHFGDGTRLSIL.

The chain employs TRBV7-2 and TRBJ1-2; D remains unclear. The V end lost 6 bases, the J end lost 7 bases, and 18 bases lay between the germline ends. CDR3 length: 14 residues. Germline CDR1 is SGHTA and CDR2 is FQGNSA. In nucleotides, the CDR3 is TGTGCCAGCAGTTCACCCCCATCGATGGGTGGCTACACCTTC. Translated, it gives CASSSPPSMGGYTF.

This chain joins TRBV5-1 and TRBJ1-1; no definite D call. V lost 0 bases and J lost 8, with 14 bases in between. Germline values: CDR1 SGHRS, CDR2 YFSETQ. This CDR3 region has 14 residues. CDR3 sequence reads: CASSLAAGLIEAFF. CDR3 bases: TGCGCCAGCAGCTTGGCAGCAGGATTGATAGAAGCTTTCTTT.

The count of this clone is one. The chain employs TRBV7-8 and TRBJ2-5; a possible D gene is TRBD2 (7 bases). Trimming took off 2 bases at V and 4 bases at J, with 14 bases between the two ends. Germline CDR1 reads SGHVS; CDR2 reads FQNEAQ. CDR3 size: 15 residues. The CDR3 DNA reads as TGTGCCAGCAGCTTAAGGGGGGGGGCCGGAGAGACCCAGTACTTC. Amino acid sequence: CASSLRGGAGETQYF.

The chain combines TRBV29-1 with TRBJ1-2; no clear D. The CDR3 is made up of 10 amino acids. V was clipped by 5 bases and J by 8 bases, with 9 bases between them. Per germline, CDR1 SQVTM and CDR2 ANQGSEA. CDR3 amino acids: CSVFGLGYTF. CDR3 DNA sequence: TGCAGCGTTTTTGGGTTGGGCTACACCTTC.

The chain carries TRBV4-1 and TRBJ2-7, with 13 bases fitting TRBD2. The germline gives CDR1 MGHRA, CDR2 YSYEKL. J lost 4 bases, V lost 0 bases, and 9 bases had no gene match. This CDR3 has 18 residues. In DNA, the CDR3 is TGCGCCAGCAGCCAAGATCCGGGACTAGCGGGGTACCAATACGAGCAGTACTTC. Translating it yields CASSQDPGLAGYQYEQYF.